This paragraph reports one T cell receptor (beta chain). The germline V gene has CDR1 SGHNT and CDR2 YYREEE (reference sequence). Losses at the gene ends were 10 bases for V and 0 bases for J; bases not matched to a gene: 4. This CDR3 has 13 amino acids. This entry belongs to a study of blood T cell repertoires in COVID-19. Original methodology: Quantification of nucleated cells was approximated via reference gene primer amplification. Here immunoSEQ multiplex PCR was the method, and the copy in TCRdb shows in-frame clones only, minus some. The V and J calls and clone size were taken over from that table, and D and trimming were inferred from the DNA. Here the sample spans around 51,000 clones, around 83% being singletons.

Specimen: peripheral blood. This TCR derives from a man older than 75 with active COVID-19. This chain connects TRBV5-4 to TRBJ1-3; 7 bases are shared with TRBD1. CDR3 in amino acids: CAGQDISGNTIYF. The CDR3 DNA follows: TGTGCCGGACAGGATATCTCTGGAAACACCATATATTTT.